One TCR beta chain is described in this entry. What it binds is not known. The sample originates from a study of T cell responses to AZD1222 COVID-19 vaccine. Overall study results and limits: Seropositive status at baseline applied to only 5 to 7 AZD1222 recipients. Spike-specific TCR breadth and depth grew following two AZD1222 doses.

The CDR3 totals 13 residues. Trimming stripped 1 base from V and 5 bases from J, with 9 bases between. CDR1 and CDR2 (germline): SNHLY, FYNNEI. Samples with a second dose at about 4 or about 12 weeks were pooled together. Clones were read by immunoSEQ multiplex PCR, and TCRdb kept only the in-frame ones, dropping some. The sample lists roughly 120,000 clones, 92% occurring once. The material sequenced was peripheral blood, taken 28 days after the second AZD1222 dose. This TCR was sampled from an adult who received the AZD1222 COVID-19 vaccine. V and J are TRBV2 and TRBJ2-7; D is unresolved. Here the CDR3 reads CASSEEGTDEQYF. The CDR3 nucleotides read TGTGCCAGCAGTGAAGAGGGAACGGACGAGCAGTACTTC.